Presented here are 6 T cell receptor beta chains from one specimen sequenced in a study of shared clonotypes between healthy human individuals. Sequencing was performed with immunoSEQ multiplex PCR; in TCRdb, only in-frame clones are kept and a portion is missing. The sample consists of under 200,000 clones, 80% to 95% of them appearing once. The source material was naive CD4+ T cells sorted from blood. Subset indicated: CD45RA+ positively selected. The receptor set was obtained from a woman in her twenties or thirties in good health.

In the case of this clone: The sample has other DNA sequences that encode this CDR3 too. The rearrangement uses TRBV28 and TRBJ2-7; 9 bases align to TRBD1. Looked up from germline, CDR1 is MDHEN and CDR2 is SYDVKM. The CDR3 spans 15 residues. The ends lost 4 bases at V and 2 bases at J; junction bases unmatched: 6. CDR3 sequence: CASSSAGTGTYEQYF. The CDR3 DNA reads as TGTGCCAGCAGTTCAGCCGGGACAGGGACCTACGAGCAGTACTTC.

V and J are TRBV5-1 and TRBJ1-1, with D unclear. The CDR3 consists of 13 residues. The germline V and J ends were trimmed by 0 bases and 6 bases, with 9 bases remaining between them. The V gene's germline CDR1 is SGHRS and CDR2 YFSETQ. This CDR3 reads CASSLEGGSEAFF. Here the CDR3 DNA reads TGCGCCAGCAGCTTGGAAGGCGGGTCTGAAGCTTTCTTT.

The V and J genes are TRBV5-1 and TRBJ2-7, with a tentative D call TRBD1 (5 bases). The CDR3 covers 15 residues. CDR1 SGHRS and CDR2 YFSETQ come from the germline V gene. The V end lost 4 bases, the J end lost 2 bases, and 16 bases lay between the germline ends. The CDR3 here is CASSPSGGHPYEQYF. In DNA, the CDR3 is TGCGCCAGCAGCCCTTCGGGTGGACACCCCTACGAGCAGTACTTC.

The chain links TRBV28 to TRBJ2-7, with D hard to call. The CDR3 loop spans 11 amino acids. V was cut by 3 bases and J by 3 bases, with 3 bases left in between. Germline loops: CDR1 MDHEN, CDR2 SYDVKM. In DNA form, the CDR3 reads TGTGCCAGCAGTTTCGTCTACGAGCAGTACTTC. Amino acid sequence: CASSFVYEQYF.

A single count supports this clone. This chain connects TRBV4-1 to TRBJ2-1; D is possibly TRBD1 (5 bases). Germline loops: CDR1 MGHRA, CDR2 YSYEKL. CDR3 length equals 16 residues. Trimming pared 1 base from V and 10 bases from J, leaving 20 bases between. DNA of the CDR3: TGCGCCAGCAGCCAAGGTCGTGGGGCCACCACGGGCGAGCAGTTCTTC. Its translation is CASSQGRGATTGEQFF.

The rearrangement links TRBV5-1 to TRBJ2-7; D tentatively fits TRBD1 or TRBD2 (7 bases each). The V end lost 0 bases, the J end lost 1 base, and 11 bases lay between the germline ends. Germline assignment: CDR1 SGHRS and CDR2 YFSETQ. This CDR3 comprises 15 residues. In DNA, the CDR3 is TGCGCCAGCAGCTTGGCAGGGGGAGGGTCCTACGAGCAGTACTTC. It yields the protein CASSLAGGGSYEQYF. Based on the CDR3 plus reference TRBV5-1 and TRBJ2-7, the full variable domain is KAGVTQTPRYLIKTRGQQVTLSCSPISGHRSVSWYQQTPGQGLQFLFEYFSETQRNKGNFPGRFSGRQFSNSRSEMNVSTLELGDSALYLCASSLAGGGSYEQYFGPGTRLTVT.